This T cell receptor beta chain was sequenced during a study of T cell responses to AZD1222 COVID-19 vaccine. Study observations and caveats: Among vaccine-associated CD4 TCRs, coverage spanned spike, with dominance at 160-218 and 743-854. At baseline, seropositivity was found in only a handful of AZD1222 recipients.

Note on this clone: Its antigen is as yet unknown.

The table came from immunoSEQ multiplex PCR; TCRdb's copy has only in-frame clones and leaves some out. The sample comprises about 85,000 clones, 70% to 90% of which are singletons, and about a tenth rests with the top ten. V lost 4 bases, J lost 0 bases, and 8 bases stayed unmatched. CDR3 length equals 15 residues. Germline assignment: CDR1 GTSNPN and CDR2 SVGIG (reference sequence). This TCR was sampled from an adult in good health. The V and J genes are TRBV30 and TRBJ2-7; 8 nucleotides align to TRBD1. Sequenced material: peripheral blood, taken on day 0 of MenACWY control vaccination. The CDR3 loop is CAWTNRGLASYEQYF. CDR3 bases: TGTGCCTGGACCAACAGGGGGTTGGCCTCCTACGAGCAGTACTTC.